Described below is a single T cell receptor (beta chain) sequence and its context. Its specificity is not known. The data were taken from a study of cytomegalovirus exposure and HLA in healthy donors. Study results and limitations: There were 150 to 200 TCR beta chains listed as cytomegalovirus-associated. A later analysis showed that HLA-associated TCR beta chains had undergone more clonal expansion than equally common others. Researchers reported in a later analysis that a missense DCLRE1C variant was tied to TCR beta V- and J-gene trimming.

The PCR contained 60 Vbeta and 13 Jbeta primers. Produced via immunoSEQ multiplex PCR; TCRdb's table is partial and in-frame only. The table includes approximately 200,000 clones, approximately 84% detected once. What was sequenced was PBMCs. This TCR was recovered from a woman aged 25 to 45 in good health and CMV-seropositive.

The CDR3 protein is CASSLVGSVGTDTQYF. CDR3 coding DNA: TGTGCCAGCAGCTTAGTTGGCAGCGTGGGCACAGATACGCAGTATTTT. The chain employs TRBV11-1 and TRBJ2-3; D remains ambiguous. CDR1 and CDR2 from the germline V gene are SGHAT and FQDESV (reference sequence). Trimming removed 1 base at V and 1 base at J, with 12 bases between. The CDR3 spans 16 residues.